These 8 T cell receptor beta chains were all obtained from the same sample, sequenced in a study of blood T cell repertoires in COVID-19. This table comes from immunoSEQ multiplex PCR, and its TCRdb copy is limited to in-frame clones, with some not included. The profile covers approximately 210,000 clones, with approximately 84% appearing a single time and roughly 7.6% taken by the ten largest. The sequenced sample consisted of peripheral blood. These receptors were obtained from a woman aged 80 or over with COVID-19, enrolled during active disease.

This chain links TRBV5-1 with TRBJ2-5, with 12 bases that match TRBD2. The CDR3 extends over 15 amino acids. Germline V lookup: CDR1 SGHRS, CDR2 YFSETQ. V lost 4 bases to trimming and J lost 5 bases; unmatched junction nucleotides: 6. The CDR3 sequence is CASSPGGTSGETQYF. The CDR3 nucleotides read TGCGCCAGCAGCCCTGGGGGGACTAGCGGGGAGACCCAGTACTTC.

The V gene is TRBV11-2, the J gene TRBJ2-4; D is ambiguous. Per germline, CDR1 SGHAT and CDR2 FQNNGV. With 5 bases removed from V and 0 bases from J, the gap between germline ends came to 5 bases. This CDR3 spans 13 amino acids. The CDR3 sequence: CASSLLAKNIQYF. The CDR3 DNA follows: TGTGCCAGCAGCCTATTAGCCAAAAACATTCAGTACTTC.

V and J are TRBV5-4 and TRBJ2-3; D is unclear. The germline gives CDR1 SGHNT, CDR2 YYREEE (reference sequence). The CDR3 totals 13 residues. With 0 bases removed from V and 6 bases from J, the gap between germline ends came to 8 bases. CDR3 nucleotides: TGTGCCAGCAGCTTGGGCGCCGCCGATACGCAGTATTTT. As protein: CASSLGAADTQYF.

The chain has TRBV4-1 and TRBJ2-3; 7 positions agree with TRBD2. Looked up from germline, CDR1 is MGHRA and CDR2 is YSYEKL. The CDR3 consists of 16 residues. V shed 2 bases, J shed 0 bases, and the junction held 5 bases outside the gene matches. The CDR3 region is CASSQYGTTSTDTQYF. The CDR3 DNA is TGCGCCAGCAGCCAATATGGGACTACTAGCACAGATACGCAGTATTTT.

This chain connects TRBV19 to TRBJ2-7; 7 positions agree with TRBD1. This CDR3 comprises 12 residues. V gave up 4 bases and J gave up 4 bases; unmatched junction bases: 1. The germline gives CDR1 LNHDA, CDR2 SQIVND (reference sequence). The CDR3 DNA follows: TGTGCCAGTAGTACCAGGGGGTACGAGCAGTACTTC. This codes for CASSTRGYEQYF.

The chain employs TRBV5-4 and TRBJ1-2; 7 bases map to TRBD1. Germline CDR1 reads SGHNT; CDR2 reads YYREEE (reference sequence). The CDR3 covers 14 residues. V gave up 0 bases and J gave up 3 bases; unmatched junction bases: 2. The CDR3 here is CASSLVQGYYGYTF. The CDR3 DNA reads TGTGCCAGCAGCTTGGTACAGGGGTACTATGGCTACACCTTC.

V and J are TRBV5-4 and TRBJ1-2; possible D gene TRBD1, 6 bases. Looked up from germline, CDR1 is SGHNT and CDR2 is YYREEE (reference sequence). This CDR3 comprises 15 residues. V was shortened by 4 bases and J by 2 bases, with 15 bases between the two germline ends. CDR3 sequence: CASSPGGGRNYGYTF. CDR3 bases: TGTGCCAGCAGCCCCGGGGGGGGCCGCAACTATGGCTACACCTTC.

The chain links TRBV6-4 to TRBJ1-3; 7 bases agree with TRBD1. The CDR3 is made up of 15 amino acids. V was clipped by 10 bases and J by 0 bases; unmatched bases: 9. Germline lookup yields CDR1 MRHNA and CDR2 SNTAGT. CDR3 sequence: CAIQTRQGSGNTIYF. The CDR3, as DNA: TGTGCCATCCAAACTAGACAGGGCTCTGGAAACACCATATATTTT.